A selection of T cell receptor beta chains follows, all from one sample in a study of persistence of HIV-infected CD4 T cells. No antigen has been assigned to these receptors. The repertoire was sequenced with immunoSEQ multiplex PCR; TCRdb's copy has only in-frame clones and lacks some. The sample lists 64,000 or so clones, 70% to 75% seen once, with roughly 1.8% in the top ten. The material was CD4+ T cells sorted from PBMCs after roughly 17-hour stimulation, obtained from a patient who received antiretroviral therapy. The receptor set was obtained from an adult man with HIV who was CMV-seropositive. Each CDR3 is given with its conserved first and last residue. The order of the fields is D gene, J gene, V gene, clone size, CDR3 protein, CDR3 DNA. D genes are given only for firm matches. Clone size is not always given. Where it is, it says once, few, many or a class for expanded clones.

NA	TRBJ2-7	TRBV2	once	CASSPGLASYEQYF	TGTGCCAGCAGCCCAGGACTCGCCTCCTACGAGCAGTACTTC
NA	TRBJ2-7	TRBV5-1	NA	CASSLGQASYEQYF	TGCGCCAGCAGCTTGGGCCAGGCCTCCTACGAGCAGTACTTC
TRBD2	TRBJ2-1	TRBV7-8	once	CASSPRTSGGFGSNEQFF	TGTGCCAGCAGCCCCAGGACTAGCGGGGGGTTTGGATCGAATGAGCAGTTCTTC
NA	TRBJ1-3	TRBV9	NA	CASSDSLKNAGNTIYF	TGTGCCAGCAGCGACTCCCTGAAGAATGCCGGAAACACCATATATTTT
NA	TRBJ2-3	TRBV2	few	CASSSQRTTTDTQYF	TGTGCCAGCAGTTCCCAGAGGACCACGACAGATACGCAGTATTTT
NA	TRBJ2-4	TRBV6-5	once	CASIKTGDGDIQYF	TGTGCCAGCATCAAAACGGGGGACGGAGACATTCAGTACTTC
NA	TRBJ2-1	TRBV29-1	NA	CSVGQVRVVNNEQFF	TGCAGCGTGGGGCAAGTAAGGGTAGTAAACAATGAGCAGTTCTTC
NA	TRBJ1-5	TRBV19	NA	CASRWGVSNQPQHF	TGTGCCAGTAGATGGGGGGTAAGCAATCAGCCCCAGCATTTT
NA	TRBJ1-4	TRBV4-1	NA	CASSRQVLRATNEKLFF	TGCGCCAGCAGCCGTCAGGTTCTCAGAGCAACTAATGAAAAACTGTTTTTT
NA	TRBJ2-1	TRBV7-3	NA	CASSLKGVEGSYNEQFF	TGTGCCAGCAGCTTAAAGGGGGTGGAAGGCTCCTACAATGAGCAGTTCTTC
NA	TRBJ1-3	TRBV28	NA	CASSKTVAGNTIYF	TGTGCCAGCAGTAAGACAGTAGCTGGAAACACCATATATTTT
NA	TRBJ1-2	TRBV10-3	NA	CAISEDTVSYGYTF	TGTGCCATCAGTGAAGACACCGTGTCGTATGGCTACACCTTC
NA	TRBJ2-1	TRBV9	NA	CASSVNSQQFF	TGTGCCAGCAGCGTAAACAGCCAGCAGTTCTTC
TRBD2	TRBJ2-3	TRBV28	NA	CASSPGERGPQYF	TGTGCCAGCAGCCCCGGGGAGCGGGGGCCCCAGTATTTT
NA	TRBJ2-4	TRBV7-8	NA	CASSLGQTQNIQYF	TGTGCCAGCAGCTTAGGACAGACGCAAAACATTCAGTACTTC
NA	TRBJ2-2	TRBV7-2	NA	CASSLSALDATGELFF	TGTGCCAGCAGCTTAAGCGCCCTAGATGCCACCGGGGAGCTGTTTTTT